This TCR beta chain was documented in a study of cytomegalovirus exposure and HLA in healthy donors. The study's findings and limits: Testing in vitro showed a few CMV-associated chains specific for CMV antigens.

PCR involved 60 Vbeta and 13 Jbeta primers. Generated by immunoSEQ multiplex PCR, the TCRdb table keeps only in-frame clones and is missing some. The sample holds more than 85,000 clones, 80% to 85% seen once. Of note for this clone: Its antigen is not known.

Those who donated were healthy bone marrow donors. This receptor was taken from a woman in her fifties or sixties in good health and CMV-seropositive. The sequenced sample was PBMCs.

The CDR3 loop reads CASSPRGKSYEQYF. In nucleotides, the CDR3 is TGTGCCAGCAGCCCCAGGGGGAAATCTTACGAGCAGTACTTC. The chain combines TRBV7-9 with TRBJ2-7; TRBD1 matches at 7 bases. The germline V gene has CDR1 SEHNR and CDR2 FQNEAQ (reference sequence). V trimming: 5 bases; J trimming: 4 bases; junction bases outside the gene matches: 8. The CDR3 consists of 14 residues.